These 32 T cell receptor beta chains were all obtained from the same sample, sequenced in a study of blood T cells in healthy people across ages. Together with a sample-barcoded 5' primer, a J-beta primer mix was included in a second PCR lasting about 7 to 12 cycles. TCRdb independently ran MiXCR on the 5' RACE reads; one entry per CDR3 protein. The sample has 600,000 to 1,000,000 distinct CDR3 sequences; roughly 60% are singletons. What was sequenced was blood. The receptors derive from a man under 40 in good health.

This clonotype was detected only a few times. The chain joins TRBV19 to TRBJ2-3; perhaps TRBD2 as D (6 bases). Germline lookup yields CDR1 LNHDA and CDR2 SQIVND (reference sequence). CDR3 length: 13 amino acids. With 9 bases removed from V and 5 bases from J, the gap between germline ends came to 15 bases. CDR3: CASSSARKDTQYF. Written as DNA, the CDR3 is TGTGCCAGCTCTAGCGCTCGGAAAGATACGCAGTATTTT.

This clonotype has only one observation. This CDR3 reads CASRDTRSSYEQYF. CDR3 in DNA: TGTGCCAGCAGGGATACTAGGAGCTCCTACGAGCAGTACTTC. The gene calls are TRBV7-9 and TRBJ2-7; D might be TRBD2 (5 bases). V was cut by 6 bases and J by 0 bases, with 12 bases left in between. This CDR3 region has 14 residues. Germline loops: CDR1 SEHNR, CDR2 FQNEAQ (reference sequence).

This clonotype was recorded once. This chain links TRBV27 with TRBJ2-7, with a possible D match to TRBD1 (5 bases). Trimming pared 4 bases from V and 6 bases from J, leaving 16 bases between. Germline CDR1 and CDR2: MNHEY and SMNVEV (reference sequence). The CDR3 runs 14 residues. CDR3: CASSSAQGSSEQYF. CDR3 in DNA: TGTGCCAGCAGTTCGGCGCAGGGTAGCTCCGAGCAGTACTTC.

There are many counts of this clonotype. The V call is TRBV9, the J call TRBJ2-5; D remains unclear. Trimming removed 4 bases from V and 4 bases from J, with 11 bases in between. Per the germline V gene, CDR1 is SGDLS and CDR2 is YYNGEE. The CDR3 spans 13 residues. CDR3 region: CASSPRMGETQYF. For the CDR3, the DNA is TGTGCCAGCAGCCCAAGAATGGGAGAGACCCAGTACTTC.

This clonotype was counted between two and nine times. The chain employs TRBV29-1 and TRBJ2-1; no clear D. Germline assignment: CDR1 SQVTM and CDR2 ANQGSEA. The CDR3 has 13 amino acids. Trimming removed 4 bases at V and 7 bases at J, with 14 bases between. CDR3 DNA: TGCAGCGTTGGGAGTCCCCAAGAGAATGAGCAGTTCTTC. Translated: CSVGSPQENEQFF.

A single count supports this clonotype. CDR3 sequence reads: CASRAISGVYEQYF. CDR3 in DNA: TGTGCCAGCAGGGCGATATCTGGGGTCTACGAGCAGTACTTC. V usage is TRBV7-2 and J usage is TRBJ2-4; no definite D call. The J call is uncertain, as TRBJ2-7 better fits the DNA end. Germline assignment: CDR1 SGHTA and CDR2 FQGNSA. CDR3 length equals 14 residues.

The chain employs TRBV7-2 and TRBJ2-1; 7 bases are shared with TRBD2. The CDR3 is 14 residues long. V was clipped by 2 bases and J by 6 bases; unmatched bases: 4. The V gene's germline CDR1 is SGHTA and CDR2 FQGNSA. The CDR3 DNA follows: TGTGCCAGCAGCTTAAGGGACTATCTCAATGAGCAGTTCTTC. Encoded protein: CASSLRDYLNEQFF.

This clonotype has more than one count but fewer than ten. In DNA form, the CDR3 reads TGTGCCAGCAGCTTAGTTGGGGGGGACGAGCAGTACTTC. Its translation is CASSLVGGDEQYF. The chain employs TRBV7-2 and TRBJ2-7, with 7 bases aligning to TRBD2. Germline V gives CDR1 SGHTA, CDR2 FQGNSA. The CDR3 is made up of 13 amino acids. J was trimmed by 5 bases and V by 1 base; bases with no gene match: 2.

This sequence joins TRBV4-2 and TRBJ2-7; D not certain. Germline lookup yields CDR1 LGHNA and CDR2 YNFKEQ. This CDR3 region has 15 residues. Trimming stripped 4 bases from V and 3 bases from J, with 16 bases between. The CDR3 region has the DNA TGTGCCAGCAGCCCAACCCAACCAGCGTTCTACGAGCAGTACTTC. Protein sequence: CASSPTQPAFYEQYF.

The chain joins TRBV11-2 to TRBJ2-1; the match to TRBD1 covers 8 bases. CDR3 length: 15 residues. With 3 bases clipped from V and 4 bases from J, the junction kept 5 bases outside the gene matches. Germline lookup yields CDR1 SGHAT and CDR2 FQNNGV. CDR3 in amino acids: CASSFEGTGYNEQFF. The CDR3 region has the DNA TGTGCCAGCAGCTTTGAAGGGACAGGATACAATGAGCAGTTCTTC.

There are many counts of this clonotype. The junction shows a germline mismatch at one end, possibly a read error. CDR3 coding DNA: TGTGCCAGCAGTTCGGGGGGCGCGTACGAGCAGTACTTC. Translated, it gives CASSSGGAYEQYF. This rearrangement joins TRBV5-1 to TRBJ2-7; D may be TRBD2 (7 bases). The CDR3 is 13 amino acids. Germline V gene data show CDR1 as SGHRS and CDR2 as YFSETQ.

This clonotype was detected once. The chain joins TRBV20-1 to TRBJ1-2; tentative D call: TRBD1 (5 bases). Per the germline V gene, CDR1 is DFQATT and CDR2 is SNEGSKA (reference sequence). The ends were cut back, 6 bases at V and 4 bases at J, with 15 bases in the middle. This CDR3 is 13 amino acids long. CDR3 amino acids: CSAPRRGIYGYTF. CDR3 DNA: TGCAGTGCGCCACGACGGGGGATCTATGGCTACACCTTC.

In its sample, this clonotype was seen a few times. The chain joins TRBV10-3 to TRBJ1-1; no clear D. Germline V gives CDR1 ENHRY, CDR2 SYGVKD. Trimming removed 1 base from V and 6 bases from J, with 12 bases in between. This CDR3 comprises 14 residues. This CDR3 reads CAISEFRHDSEAFF. The CDR3 DNA reads as TGTGCCATCAGTGAGTTTCGACACGACTCTGAAGCTTTCTTT.

The rearrangement links TRBV5-6 to TRBJ1-2; D is ambiguous. With 0 bases removed from V and 5 bases from J, the gap between germline ends came to 8 bases. The CDR3 is 13 amino acids. Germline CDR1 SGHDT, CDR2 YYEEEE. The chain's CDR3 is CASSLATGYGYTF. In nucleotides, the CDR3 is TGTGCCAGCAGCTTGGCCACGGGGTATGGCTACACCTTC.

The J gene is TRBJ2-7, the V gene TRBV12-3 or TRBV12-4, with D perhaps TRBD2 (6 bases). The CDR3 length is 13 residues. Trimming took 7 bases from V and 0 from J, leaving 10 bases between them. The CDR3 region is CASNGGGSYEQYF. CDR3 nucleotide sequence: TGTGCCAGCAATGGGGGAGGCTCCTACGAGCAGTACTTC.

This chain joins TRBV7-9 and TRBJ2-1, with D perhaps matching TRBD1 (5 bases). Germline V gives CDR1 SEHNR, CDR2 FQNEAQ (reference sequence). Trimming left V 4 bases short and J 0 bases short, with 13 bases between. The CDR3 has 16 amino acids. The CDR3 DNA follows: TGTGCCAGCAGCTCGTTCCGGCAGGGCTCCTACAATGAGCAGTTCTTC. Its translation: CASSSFRQGSYNEQFF.

V and J are TRBV25-1 and TRBJ2-5, with 9 positions matching TRBD1. The last part of the DNA fits TRBJ2-7 better; the J call may be wrong. Germline V lookup: CDR1 MGHDK, CDR2 SYGVNS. The CDR3 runs to 17 residues. In DNA form, the CDR3 reads TGTGCCAGCAGTGGACCAAAGAGGGGGGACAGGGTCCCCGAGCAGTACTTC. As protein: CASSGPKRGDRVPEQYF.

This CDR3 is CSAREPRRTLSSYEQYF. CDR3 nucleotides: TGCAGTGCTAGAGAACCCAGACGGACCCTTAGCTCCTACGAGCAGTACTTC. The chain is built from TRBV20-1 and TRBJ2-7; D call uncertain. The CDR3 sequence is 17 residues long. V lost 0 bases and J 0 bases, leaving 18 bases between the germline ends. Germline loops: CDR1 DFQATT, CDR2 SNEGSKA (reference sequence).

V is TRBV5-6 and J is TRBJ1-6; 8 nucleotides agree with TRBD1. The V gene's germline CDR1 is SGHDT and CDR2 YYEEEE. V was clipped by 0 bases and J by 5 bases; unmatched bases: 1. The CDR3 totals 15 residues. In DNA, the CDR3 is TGTGCCAGCAGCTTGGGACAGGGGAATAATTCACCCCTCCACTTT. It encodes CASSLGQGNNSPLHF.

The chain employs TRBV20-1 and TRBJ2-5, with TRBD1 matching over 10 bases. The CDR3 contains 15 residues. Losses at the gene ends were 3 bases for V and 4 bases for J; bases not matched to a gene: 8. In germline, CDR1 is DFQATT, CDR2 SNEGSKA (reference sequence). In DNA, the CDR3 is TGCAGTGCTAGTACGGGACAGGGGTTTTCAGAGACCCAGTACTTC. Its protein is CSASTGQGFSETQYF.

The gene calls are TRBV9 and TRBJ1-4; D possibly corresponds to TRBD1 (5 bases). The germline V gene has CDR1 SGDLS and CDR2 YYNGEE. Trimming removed 3 bases at V and 4 bases at J, with 13 bases between. The CDR3 runs 15 residues. The CDR3 loop reads CASSGRDGLNEKLFF. For the CDR3, the DNA is TGTGCCAGCAGCGGCCGGGACGGCCTTAATGAAAAACTGTTTTTT. The entire variable domain, with the rest obtained from reference TRBV9 and TRBJ1-4, is as follows: DSGVTQTPKHLITATGQRVTLRCSPRSGDLSVYWYQQSLDQGLQFLIQYYNGEERAKGNILERFSAQQFPDLHSELNLSSLELGDSALYFCASSGRDGLNEKLFFGSGTQLSVL.

V usage is TRBV7-9 and J usage is TRBJ1-2, with D perhaps matching TRBD1 (6 bases). The CDR3 consists of 15 residues. V was cut by 4 bases and J by 7 bases, with 19 bases left in between. Germline loops: CDR1 SEHNR, CDR2 FQNEAQ (reference sequence). The CDR3 loop is CASSSRRGRPGGYTF. DNA for the CDR3: TGTGCCAGCAGCTCCCGGCGGGGGCGGCCCGGTGGCTACACCTTC.

This chain uses TRBV6-2 or TRBV6-3 with TRBJ2-5, with a possible D match to TRBD2 (5 bases). This CDR3 has 12 amino acids. Trimming took off 10 bases at V and 11 bases at J, with 20 bases between the two ends. The germline V gene has CDR1 MNHEY and CDR2 SVGEGT. CDR3 protein: CATGIINNEQYF. The CDR3 region has the DNA TGTGCCACCGGGATAATCAACAATGAGCAGTACTTC.

The rearrangement uses TRBV9 and TRBJ1-5; a weak D match, TRBD1 (6 bases). With 4 bases removed from V and 1 base from J, the gap between germline ends came to 12 bases. The CDR3 totals 15 residues. Germline lookup yields CDR1 SGDLS and CDR2 YYNGEE. CDR3 protein: CASSRPGQSNQPQHF. The DNA of the CDR3 is TGTGCCAGCAGCCGACCGGGACAAAGCAATCAGCCCCAGCATTTT. The variable domain in full, completed from reference TRBV9 and TRBJ1-5, reads DSGVTQTPKHLITATGQRVTLRCSPRSGDLSVYWYQQSLDQGLQFLIQYYNGEERAKGNILERFSAQQFPDLHSELNLSSLELGDSALYFCASSRPGQSNQPQHFGDGTRLSIL.

CDR3 protein: CASRQQGSYEQYF. The DNA for the CDR3 is TGTGCCAGCAGACAACAGGGAAGCTACGAGCAGTACTTC. The chain recombines TRBV6-6 with TRBJ2-7; D is perhaps TRBD1 (6 bases). The germline V gene has CDR1 MNHNY and CDR2 SVGAGI (reference sequence). The V gene lost 6 bases and the J gene lost 3 bases, with 12 bases spanning the gap. CDR3 length: 13 amino acids.

This chain joins TRBV3-1 and TRBJ1-6; perhaps TRBD1 as D (6 bases). The CDR3 loop spans 14 amino acids. The germline V gene has CDR1 LGHDT and CDR2 YNNKEL (reference sequence). V lost 3 bases to trimming and J lost 13 bases, with 16 bases between them. The CDR3 here is CASSQGGGSGPLHF. As DNA, the CDR3 is TGTGCCAGCAGCCAGGGAGGGGGTTCTGGGCCCCTCCACTTT.

This sequence joins TRBV29-1 and TRBJ2-7, with D tentatively TRBD1 (6 bases). Trimming left V 5 bases short and J 3 bases short, with 20 bases between. Germline values: CDR1 SQVTM, CDR2 ANQGSEA. The CDR3 length is 15 residues. The CDR3 protein is CSVLYNAWDNYEQYF. The CDR3 nucleotides are TGCAGCGTTCTTTACAACGCTTGGGACAACTACGAGCAGTACTTC.

The V and J genes are TRBV7-7 and TRBJ1-2, with 9 bases that match TRBD1. The germline CDR1 and CDR2 sequences are SSHAT and FNYEAQ (reference sequence). V was pared by 3 bases and J by 1 base, with 18 bases of the junction left unmatched. This CDR3 contains 20 residues. The CDR3 protein is CASSFIGVLGQGPRNYGYTF. In DNA form, the CDR3 reads TGTGCCAGCAGCTTTATCGGCGTACTGGGACAGGGCCCTCGTAACTATGGCTACACCTTC.

The genes are TRBV7-9 and TRBJ2-1, with D unclear. This CDR3 region has 16 residues. Trimming removed 1 base at V and 6 bases at J, with 16 bases between. CDR1 SEHNR and CDR2 FQNEAQ come from the germline V gene (reference sequence). The CDR3 loop reads CASSLGIIAALNEQFF. The CDR3 DNA sequence: TGTGCCAGCAGCTTAGGGATTATAGCCGCCCTCAATGAGCAGTTCTTC.

The genes are TRBV12-3 or TRBV12-4 and TRBJ2-3; D call uncertain. This CDR3 comprises 14 residues. V was shortened by 1 base and J by 6 bases, with 11 bases between the two germline ends. The CDR3 DNA follows: TGTGCCAGCAGTTTAGTAGCAGGTCAGGATACGCAGTATTTT. This codes for CASSLVAGQDTQYF.

This rearrangement joins TRBV6-6 to TRBJ1-6; 7 bases match TRBD1. Trimming removed 5 bases from V and 9 bases from J; junction bases left unmatched: 10. Germline-derived CDR1 and CDR2 are MNHNY and SVGAGI (reference sequence). The CDR3 runs 15 residues. The CDR3: CASSNTGVKGSPLHF. The CDR3 DNA is TGTGCCAGCAGTAACACAGGGGTCAAGGGTTCACCCCTCCACTTT.

In this sample, this clonotype turned up once. This chain connects TRBV30 to TRBJ1-6; D remains unclear. The CDR3 length is 12 residues. The germline V gene encodes CDR1 GTSNPN and CDR2 SVGIG (reference sequence). The V gene lost 8 bases and the J gene lost 8 bases, with 13 bases spanning the gap. The CDR3 DNA sequence: TGTGCCGGGTCTTATGAACATTCACCCCTCCACTTT. Amino acids: CAGSYEHSPLHF. The full variable domain, completed using reference TRBV30 and TRBJ1-6, is SQTIHQWPATLVQPVGSPLSLECTVEGTSNPNLYWYRQAAGRGLQLLFYSVGIGQISSEVPQNLSASRPQDRQFILSSKKLLLSDSGFYLCAGSYEHSPLHFGNGTRLTVT.